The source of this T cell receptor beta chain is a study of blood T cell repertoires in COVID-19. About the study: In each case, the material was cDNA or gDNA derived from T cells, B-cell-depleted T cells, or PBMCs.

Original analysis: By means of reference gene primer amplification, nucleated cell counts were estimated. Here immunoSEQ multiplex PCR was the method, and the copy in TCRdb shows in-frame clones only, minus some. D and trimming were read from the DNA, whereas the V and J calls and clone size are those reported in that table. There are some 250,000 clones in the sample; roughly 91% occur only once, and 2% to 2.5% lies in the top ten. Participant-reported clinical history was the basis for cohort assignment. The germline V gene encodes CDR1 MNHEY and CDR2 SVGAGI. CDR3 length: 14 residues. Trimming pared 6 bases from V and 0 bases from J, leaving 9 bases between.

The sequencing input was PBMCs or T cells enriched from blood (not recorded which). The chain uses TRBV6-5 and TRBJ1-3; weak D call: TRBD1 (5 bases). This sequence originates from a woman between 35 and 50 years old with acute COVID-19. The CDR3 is CASSSTVSGNTIYF. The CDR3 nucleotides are TGTGCCAGCAGCTCGACAGTCTCTGGAAACACCATATATTTT.